This TCR beta chain originates from a study of technical replicates of blood from a handful of donors. This clone was recorded only once. Measured with immunoSEQ multiplex PCR; TCRdb has only the in-frame clones, and not every one. The sample includes tens of thousands of clones, 98% of them seen just once. Germline lookup yields CDR1 MNHEY and CDR2 SVGAGI. The CDR3 runs to 12 residues. The ends were cut back, 9 bases at V and 6 bases at J, with 15 bases in the middle. The genes are TRBV6-5 and TRBJ2-7; D is possibly TRBD2 (6 bases). Material for sequencing was T cells isolated from PBMCs. This receptor was obtained from a human donor in good health. CDR3 loop: CASSGTLGEQYF. The CDR3, as DNA: TGTGCCAGTTCCGGGACTCTGGGCGAGCAGTACTTC.